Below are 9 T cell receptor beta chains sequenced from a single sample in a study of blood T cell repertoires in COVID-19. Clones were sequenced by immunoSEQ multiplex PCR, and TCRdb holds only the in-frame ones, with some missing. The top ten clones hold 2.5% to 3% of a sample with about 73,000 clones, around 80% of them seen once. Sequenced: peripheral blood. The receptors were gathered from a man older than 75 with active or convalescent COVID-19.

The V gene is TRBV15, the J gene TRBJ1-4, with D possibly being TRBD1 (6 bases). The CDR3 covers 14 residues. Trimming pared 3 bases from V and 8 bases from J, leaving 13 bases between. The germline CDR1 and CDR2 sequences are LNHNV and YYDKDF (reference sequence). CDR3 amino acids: CATSSQGFREKLFF. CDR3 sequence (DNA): TGTGCCACCAGCAGTCAGGGGTTTCGAGAAAAACTGTTTTTT.

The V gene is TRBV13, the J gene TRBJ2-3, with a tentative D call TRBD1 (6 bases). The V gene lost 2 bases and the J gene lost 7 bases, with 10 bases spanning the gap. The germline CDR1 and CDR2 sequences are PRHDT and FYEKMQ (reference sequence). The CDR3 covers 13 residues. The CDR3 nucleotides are TGTGCCAGCAGCTTACGGGACAAAAATACGCAGTATTTT. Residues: CASSLRDKNTQYF. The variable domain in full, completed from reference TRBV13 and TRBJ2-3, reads AAGVIQSPRHLIKEKRETATLKCYPIPRHDTVYWYQQGPGQDPQFLISFYEKMQSDKGSIPDRFSAQQFSDYHSELNMSSLELGDSALYFCASSLRDKNTQYFGPGTRLTVL.

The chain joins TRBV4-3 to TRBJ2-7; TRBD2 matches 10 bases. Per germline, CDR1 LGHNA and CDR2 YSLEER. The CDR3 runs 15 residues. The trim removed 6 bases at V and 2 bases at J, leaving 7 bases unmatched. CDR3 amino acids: CASSRTSGDTYEQYF. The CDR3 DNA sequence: TGCGCCAGCAGTCGGACTAGCGGAGATACCTACGAGCAGTACTTC.

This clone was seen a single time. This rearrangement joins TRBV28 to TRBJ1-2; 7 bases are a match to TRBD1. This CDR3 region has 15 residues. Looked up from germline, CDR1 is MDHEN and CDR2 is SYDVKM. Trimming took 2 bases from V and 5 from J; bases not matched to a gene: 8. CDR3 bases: TGTGCCAGCAGTTTACTCCGACAGGGTCGGTATGGCTACACCTTC. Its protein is CASSLLRQGRYGYTF.

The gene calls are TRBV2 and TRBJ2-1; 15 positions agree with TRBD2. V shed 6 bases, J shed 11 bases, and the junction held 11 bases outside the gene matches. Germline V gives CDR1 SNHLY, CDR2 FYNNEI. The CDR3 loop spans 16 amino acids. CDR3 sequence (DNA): TGTGCCAGCAGCACGCCGGGACTAGCGGGAGGCAACAAGCAGTTCTTC. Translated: CASSTPGLAGGNKQFF.

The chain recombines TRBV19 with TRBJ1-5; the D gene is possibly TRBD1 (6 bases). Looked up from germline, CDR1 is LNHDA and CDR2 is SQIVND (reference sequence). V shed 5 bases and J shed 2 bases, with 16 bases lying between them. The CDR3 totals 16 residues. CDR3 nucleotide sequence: TGTGCCAGTAGTCCCGGGGGGGGGCATGGCAATCAGCCCCAGCATTTT. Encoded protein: CASSPGGGHGNQPQHF.

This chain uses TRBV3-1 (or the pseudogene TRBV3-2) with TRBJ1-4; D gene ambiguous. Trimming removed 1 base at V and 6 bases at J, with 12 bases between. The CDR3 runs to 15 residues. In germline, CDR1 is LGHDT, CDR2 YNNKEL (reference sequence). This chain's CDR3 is CASSQARHIDEKLFF. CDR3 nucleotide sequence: TGTGCCAGCAGCCAAGCGAGGCATATAGATGAAAAACTGTTTTTT.

The CDR3 DNA follows: TGTGCCAGCAGACTAGCGGGAACCTACGAGCAGTACTTC. This sequence encodes CASRLAGTYEQYF. The chain recombines TRBV7-2 with TRBJ2-7; 10 bases fit TRBD2. Germline V gene data show CDR1 as SGHTA and CDR2 as FQGNSA. The V gene end was trimmed by 6 bases and the J gene end by 2 bases; junction bases not matched to a gene: 1. The CDR3 has 13 amino acids.

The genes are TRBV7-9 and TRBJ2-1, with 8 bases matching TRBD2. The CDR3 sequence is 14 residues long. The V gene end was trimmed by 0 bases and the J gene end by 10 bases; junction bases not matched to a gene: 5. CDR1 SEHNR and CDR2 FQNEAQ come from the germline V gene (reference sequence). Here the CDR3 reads CASSLAGRASEQFF. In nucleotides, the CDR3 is TGTGCCAGCAGCTTAGCCGGGAGGGCATCCGAGCAGTTCTTC.